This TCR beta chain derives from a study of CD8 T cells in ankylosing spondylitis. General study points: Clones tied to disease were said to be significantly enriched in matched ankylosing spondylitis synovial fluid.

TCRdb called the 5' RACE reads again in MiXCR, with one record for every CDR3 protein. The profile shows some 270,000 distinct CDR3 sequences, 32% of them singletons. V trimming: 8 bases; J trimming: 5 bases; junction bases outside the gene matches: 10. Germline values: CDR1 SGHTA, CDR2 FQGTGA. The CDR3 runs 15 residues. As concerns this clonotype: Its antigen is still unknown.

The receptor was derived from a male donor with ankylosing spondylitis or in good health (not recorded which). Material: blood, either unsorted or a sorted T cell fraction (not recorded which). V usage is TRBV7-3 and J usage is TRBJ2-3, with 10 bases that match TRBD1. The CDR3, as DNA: TGTGCCAGCTCCCTTCCGGGACAGGGGAAAGATACGCAGTATTTT. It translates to CASSLPGQGKDTQYF.